A single sample gave rise to the 15 T cell receptor beta chains below, sequenced in a study of Ad26.COV2.S vaccination and SARS-CoV-2 variants. The method was immunoSEQ multiplex PCR; TCRdb's version includes in-frame clones alone and lacks a portion of them. The repertoire consists of hundreds of thousands of clones, with 80% to 90% occurring once and the leading ten covering about 3.4%. The treatment denotes: approximately 18 received Ad26.COV2.S at low or high dose, single or two shots; several received placebo; per-sample allocation not given. Samples were taken on day 63 after the first vaccine or placebo injection. Sequences were derived from peripheral blood, sampled in a trial of Ad26.COV2.S vaccine versus placebo. Receptor source: a person between 18 and 60 years old who received the Ad26.COV2.S COVID-19 vaccine or a placebo.

This chain links TRBV4-1 with TRBJ1-1, with D unresolved. CDR1 and CDR2 (germline): MGHRA, YSYEKL. CDR3 length equals 14 residues. Trimming removed 4 bases from V and 1 base from J, with 10 bases in between. Here the CDR3 reads CASSPLGGNTEAFF. The DNA of the CDR3 is TGCGCCAGCAGCCCCCTCGGAGGGAACACTGAAGCTTTCTTT.

The J gene is TRBJ1-5, the V gene TRBV19, with D perhaps matching TRBD1 (5 bases). The V end was cut by 7 bases, the J end by 4 bases, with 17 bases between. The CDR3 is 15 amino acids. Germline CDR1 is LNHDA and CDR2 is SQIVND (reference sequence). The CDR3 sequence is CASKTGGERNQPQHF. CDR3 in DNA: TGTGCCAGTAAGACGGGAGGGGAGAGGAATCAGCCCCAGCATTTT.

This clone is a singleton in its sample. The rearrangement links TRBV6-5 to TRBJ1-5; 7 bases map to TRBD1. V dropped 6 bases and J dropped 4; count of bases not matched to a gene: 9. Germline V gene sequence: CDR1 MNHEY, CDR2 SVGAGI. The CDR3 covers 15 residues. The CDR3 sequence is CASRDGQVLNQPQHF. As DNA, the CDR3 is TGTGCCAGCAGAGACGGACAGGTCCTTAATCAGCCCCAGCATTTT.

The CDR3, as DNA: TGTGCCAGCAGCTTAAGGGGGGTCAGGGGTTCCGGGGAGCTGTTTTTT. This translates into CASSLRGVRGSGELFF. The chain couples TRBV5-4 to TRBJ2-2; D may correspond to TRBD1 or TRBD2 (6 bases each). Germline V lookup: CDR1 SGHNT, CDR2 YYREEE (reference sequence). V shed 2 bases and J shed 6 bases, with 17 bases lying between them. The CDR3 spans 16 residues.

The V call is TRBV5-4, the J call TRBJ2-7; D gene uncertain. This CDR3 spans 14 amino acids. Per germline, CDR1 SGHNT and CDR2 YYREEE (reference sequence). V was cut by 3 bases and J by 0 bases, with 10 bases left in between. The CDR3 DNA is TGTGCCAGCAGCTGGACCCACAGCTCCTACGAGCAGTACTTC. It codes for CASSWTHSSYEQYF.

The chain employs TRBV29-1 and TRBJ1-1; the D is unclear. Trimming removed 6 bases from V and 0 bases from J, with 14 bases in between. This CDR3 contains 14 residues. Germline-derived CDR1 and CDR2 are SQVTM and ANQGSEA. CDR3 sequence: CSVDLRELNTEAFF. CDR3 sequence (DNA): TGCAGCGTAGACCTCCGTGAGTTGAACACTGAAGCTTTCTTT.

The chain combines TRBV15 with TRBJ2-7; D is unclear. The CDR3 extends over 12 amino acids. V was clipped by 5 bases and J by 3 bases, with 8 bases between them. The germline V gene has CDR1 LNHNV and CDR2 YYDKDF (reference sequence). The CDR3 DNA sequence: TGTGCCACCAGCTCACAATACTACGAGCAGTACTTC. It encodes CATSSQYYEQYF.

This chain links TRBV3-1 (or the pseudogene TRBV3-2) with TRBJ1-4; D is undetermined. The CDR3 is 14 amino acids. CDR1 is LGHDT and CDR2 is YNNKEL in the germline V gene (reference sequence). V was shortened by 2 bases and J by 5 bases, with 9 bases between the two germline ends. CDR3 coding DNA: TGTGCCAGCAGCCAATCGAGCGGAAATGAAAAACTGTTTTTT. Its protein product is CASSQSSGNEKLFF.

J is TRBJ2-3 and V is TRBV6-4; 7 nucleotides agree with TRBD2. Per the germline V gene, CDR1 is MRHNA and CDR2 is SNTAGT. This CDR3 spans 15 amino acids. Trimming took 2 bases from V and 4 from J; bases not matched to a gene: 6. CDR3 loop: CASSDQAGIADTQYF. The CDR3 nucleotides read TGTGCCAGCAGTGACCAAGCGGGGATCGCAGATACGCAGTATTTT.

The rearrangement joins TRBV7-8 to TRBJ2-7; no clear D gene. The CDR3 extends over 15 amino acids. The ends were cut back, 7 bases at V and 2 bases at J, with 18 bases in the middle. Germline V gene sequence: CDR1 SGHVS, CDR2 FQNEAQ. CDR3 coding DNA: TGTGCCAGCACTGGAGAGGCAGCATCTCCCTACGAGCAGTACTTC. Amino acid sequence: CASTGEAASPYEQYF.

The chain is built from TRBV7-3 and TRBJ2-7; maybe TRBD2 (6 bases). In germline, CDR1 is SGHTA, CDR2 FQGTGA. The CDR3 sequence is 16 residues long. V was trimmed by 2 bases and J by 0 bases, leaving 14 bases between them. The chain's CDR3 is CASSLSGTRDSYEQYF. The CDR3 nucleotides are TGTGCCAGCAGCTTATCCGGGACTCGCGACTCCTACGAGCAGTACTTC.

V is TRBV5-8 and J is TRBJ1-1; unclear D gene. This CDR3 contains 12 residues. V lost 5 bases and J lost 2, with 7 bases in between. The V gene's germline CDR1 is SGHTS and CDR2 YDEGEE. The CDR3 is CASRKLNTEAFF. CDR3 sequence (DNA): TGTGCCAGCAGGAAGCTAAACACTGAAGCTTTCTTT.

The J gene is TRBJ2-3, the V gene TRBV6-5; D is possibly TRBD1 (5 bases). V was trimmed by 0 bases and J by 4 bases, leaving 11 bases between them. This CDR3 spans 15 amino acids. Germline V gene lookup returns CDR1 MNHEY and CDR2 SVGAGI. The CDR3 here is CASSYSGQGADTQYF. CDR3 nucleotides: TGTGCCAGCAGTTACTCGGGCCAGGGTGCAGATACGCAGTATTTT.

The genes are TRBV27 and TRBJ2-3; 9 bases match TRBD2. Trimming took 2 bases from V and 4 from J; bases not matched to a gene: 7. The CDR3 length is 16 residues. Germline V CDR1 and CDR2: MNHEY, SMNVEV (reference sequence). CDR3 nucleotides: TGTGCCAGCAGTTTAGTTGCGGGGGGGCCCCCAGATACGCAGTATTTT. The encoded protein is CASSLVAGGPPDTQYF.

The chain joins TRBV13 to TRBJ2-2; weak D call: TRBD2 (7 bases). Germline assignment: CDR1 PRHDT and CDR2 FYEKMQ (reference sequence). This CDR3 has 15 residues. V gave up 6 bases and J gave up 1 base, with 12 bases separating them. The CDR3 nucleotides are TGTGCCAGCAGTCTCGGGGGGCTGAACACCGGGGAGCTGTTTTTT. It translates to CASSLGGLNTGELFF. Full variable domain (missing parts from reference TRBV13 and TRBJ2-2): AAGVIQSPRHLIKEKRETATLKCYPIPRHDTVYWYQQGPGQDPQFLISFYEKMQSDKGSIPDRFSAQQFSDYHSELNMSSLELGDSALYFCASSLGGLNTGELFFGEGSRLTVL.